These 5 T cell receptor beta chains originate from one sample sequenced in a study of resident and recirculating memory T cells in vitiligo. Sequenced by immunoSEQ multiplex PCR; TCRdb stores in-frame clones only, minus some. Here the sample spans 70,000 or so clones, roughly 90% being singletons. The sample was blood. The receptors here all came from a male donor with vitiligo.

The chain employs TRBV30 and TRBJ2-6; 9 positions match TRBD1. The germline gives CDR1 GTSNPN, CDR2 SVGIG (reference sequence). There are 17 residues in the CDR3. V shed 6 bases and J 0 bases; nucleotides not matched to a gene: 9. The CDR3 DNA follows: TGTGCCTGCCCGACAGGGGGTGGACCCTCTGGGGCCAACGTCCTGACTTTC. Protein: CACPTGGGPSGANVLTF.

V gene TRBV7-9 combines with J gene TRBJ2-7, with 8 bases aligning to TRBD1. CDR1 and CDR2 (germline): SEHNR, FQNEAQ (reference sequence). Germline trimming cut 5 bases from V and 0 bases from J; bases unmatched to any gene: 6. There are 15 residues in the CDR3. DNA for the CDR3: TGTGCCAGCAGCGACGGACAGGGCCGCTCCTACGAGCAGTACTTC. Protein product: CASSDGQGRSYEQYF.

CDR3 residues: CAISEFTERNTIYF. CDR3 in DNA: TGTGCCATCAGTGAGTTTACGGAGAGAAACACCATATATTTT. The genes are TRBV10-3 and TRBJ1-3; no reliable D call. The CDR3 runs 14 residues. Per the germline V gene, CDR1 is ENHRY and CDR2 is SYGVKD. The ends were cut back, 1 base at V and 5 bases at J, with 9 bases in the middle.

This CDR3 is CASSLNRGYEQYF. The CDR3 bases are TGTGCCAGCAGCCTAAACAGGGGCTACGAGCAGTACTTC. The chain uses TRBV7-6 and TRBJ2-7; 7 positions agree with TRBD1. The CDR3 runs to 13 residues. CDR1 and CDR2 (germline): SGHVS, FNYEAQ. The trim removed 5 bases at V and 3 bases at J, leaving 4 bases unmatched.

The chain is built from TRBV10-1 and TRBJ1-2; D might be TRBD1 (6 bases). This CDR3 contains 17 residues. The V gene lost 0 bases and the J gene lost 1 base, with 15 bases spanning the gap. CDR1 is WNHNN and CDR2 is SYGVQD in the germline V gene (reference sequence). CDR3 sequence reads: CASSESTGKRSNYGYTF. For the CDR3, the DNA is TGCGCCAGCAGTGAGTCCACAGGGAAGAGGAGTAACTATGGCTACACCTTC.